Listed below are T cell receptor beta chains from one sample, sequenced in a study of T cells in tumors and immune-related adverse events. Some clones are missing from TCRdb's copy, which holds only in-frame ones; the method was immunoSEQ multiplex PCR. The repertoire has fewer than 25,000 clones, about nine tenths of them found once; the top ten carry more than 1.1%. The source material was lymph node tissue, sampled from a patient treated with anti-PD-1 therapy. The receptors were gathered from a female donor with metastatic renal cell carcinoma. Both conserved end residues are part of each CDR3. A D gene is named only where the DNA matches it firmly. The size entry is marked missing in some rows and otherwise reads once, few, many or a size class.

>TRBV9|.|TRBJ2-5|TRBD2
CASSVASSGGLAQETQYF
TGTGCCAGCAGCGTAGCTAGTAGCGGGGGGCTCGCGCAAGAGACCCAGTACTTC
>TRBV5-1|.|TRBJ2-5|TRBD2
CASSPTVGLAGFGTETQYF
TGCGCCAGCAGCCCAACGGTGGGACTAGCGGGGTTCGGGACAGAGACCCAGTACTTC
>TRBV10-2|few|TRBJ1-3|.
CASRPQEFGNTIYF
TGCGCCAGCAGACCACAGGAGTTCGGAAACACCATATATTTT
>TRBV12-5|.|TRBJ2-2|TRBD1
CASGLATGGAPGELFF
TGTGCTAGTGGTTTGGCGACAGGGGGCGCCCCCGGGGAGCTGTTTTTT
>TRBV21-1|.|TRBJ2-1|.
CASSTPWGENEQFF
TGTGCCAGCAGCACGCCGTGGGGGGAGAATGAGCAGTTCTTC
>TRBV5-1|.|TRBJ1-1|TRBD1
CASSLGRGPEAFF
TGCGCCAGCAGCTTGGGCAGGGGGCCTGAAGCTTTCTTT
>TRBV5-6|.|TRBJ1-1|.
CASSLRLWNTEAFF
TGTGCCAGCAGTCTACGTTTGTGGAACACTGAAGCTTTCTTT
>TRBV7-2|.|TRBJ1-1|.
CASSPRAGENFF
TGTGCCAGCAGCCCGCGAGCGGGGGAGAATTTCTTT
>TRBV14|.|TRBJ2-3|.
CASSPFTDTQYF
TGTGCCAGCAGCCCCTTCACAGATACGCAGTATTTT
>TRBV2|.|TRBJ1-1|.
CASSVYTEAFF
TGTGCCAGCAGTGTGTACACTGAAGCTTTCTTT
>TRBV27|.|TRBJ2-7|.
CASSFGPSYEQYF
TGTGCCAGCAGCTTTGGGCCCTCCTACGAGCAGTACTTC
>TRBV21-1|.|TRBJ2-3|.
CASSKVRGSTDTQYF
TGTGCCAGCAGCAAAGTTCGCGGGAGCACAGATACGCAGTATTTT
>TRBV5-1|.|TRBJ1-6|TRBD1
CASSVARQGESPLHF
TGCGCCAGCAGCGTGGCTAGGCAGGGGGAATCACCCCTCCACTTT
>TRBV4-3|once|TRBJ2-1|.
CASSDYNEQFF
TGCGCCAGCAGCGATTACAATGAGCAGTTCTTC
>TRBV6-1|.|TRBJ2-3|TRBD2
CASRIGLAGADTQYF
TGTGCCAGCAGAATAGGACTAGCGGGAGCAGATACGCAGTATTTT
>TRBV5-4|.|TRBJ2-1|TRBD1
CASSRGDRAPYNEQFF
TGTGCCAGCAGCCGGGGTGACAGGGCGCCCTACAATGAGCAGTTCTTC
>TRBV6-6|.|TRBJ2-3|.
CASLRHSTDTQYF
TGTGCCAGTTTGCGGCACAGCACAGATACGCAGTATTTT
>TRBV5-1|.|TRBJ2-5|.
CASSANPGTDQETQYF
TGCGCCAGCAGTGCGAATCCCGGGACGGACCAAGAGACCCAGTACTTC
>TRBV7-2|.|TRBJ2-1|.
CASSLNPQGLTRNEQFF
TGTGCCAGCAGCTTAAATCCCCAGGGGTTAACGCGTAATGAGCAGTTCTTC
>TRBV7-8|.|TRBJ2-7|.
CASSLSQALYEQYF
TGTGCCAGCAGCTTATCTCAGGCACTCTACGAGCAGTACTTC
>TRBV7-9|.|TRBJ2-5|TRBD2
CASSFKVRGGSQETQYF
TGTGCCAGCAGCTTTAAGGTTCGCGGGGGGTCCCAAGAGACCCAGTACTTC
>TRBV28|.|TRBJ1-3|.
CASHKAVSGNTIYF
TGTGCCAGCCATAAGGCTGTCTCTGGAAACACCATATATTTT
>TRBV18|once|TRBJ2-7|TRBD2
CASSPSGGFGEQYF
TGTGCCAGCTCACCTTCGGGGGGTTTCGGCGAGCAGTACTTC
>TRBV6-1|.|TRBJ1-1|TRBD1
CASSSTGSGTEAFF
TGTGCCAGCAGTTCGACAGGGTCAGGCACTGAAGCTTTCTTT
>TRBV9|.|TRBJ1-3|.
CASSVGSLSGNTIYF
TGTGCCAGCAGCGTAGGTTCCCTCTCTGGAAACACCATATATTTT